A selection of T cell receptor beta chains follows, all from one sample in a study of OX40 agonist ivuxolimab in advanced cancers. Some clones are missing from TCRdb's copy, which holds only in-frame ones; the method was immunoSEQ multiplex PCR. The repertoire holds tens of thousands of clones, around nine tenths seen once, with approximately 0.43% in the top ten. The sample consisted of CD4+ or CD8+ T cells sorted from blood, taken in a trial of the OX40 agonist ivuxolimab. The source is an adult with an advanced solid tumor such as melanoma, head and neck, liver or kidney cancer. Each CDR3 is given with its conserved first and last residue. D genes are given only for firm matches. Part of the rows lack a size; the others show once, few, many or a class for expanded clones.

J gene: TRBJ2-1; D gene: -; CDR3 length: 17; V gene: TRBV19; clone size: -; CDR3 DNA: TGTGCCAGTAGTATAGGAGTACCGACAAGCTCCTACAATGAGCAGTTCTTC; CDR3 protein: CASSIGVPTSSYNEQFF
J gene: TRBJ2-3; D gene: TRBD1; CDR3 length: 16; V gene: TRBV18; clone size: -; CDR3 DNA: TGTGCCAGCTCACCACCGGGACAGGGCGGGGGAAATACGCAGTATTTT; CDR3 protein: CASSPPGQGGGNTQYF
J gene: TRBJ1-2; D gene: TRBD1; CDR3 length: 15; V gene: TRBV28; clone size: -; CDR3 DNA: TGTGCCAGCAGTTCAACAGGGGTGGTAGTGGGCGGCTACACCTTC; CDR3 protein: CASSSTGVVVGGYTF
J gene: TRBJ2-7; D gene: TRBD1; CDR3 length: 16; V gene: TRBV18; clone size: -; CDR3 DNA: TGTGCCAGCTCACCACCTGGACAGGGTCCCTCCCTCGAGCAGTACTTC; CDR3 protein: CASSPPGQGPSLEQYF
J gene: TRBJ2-3; D gene: TRBD1; CDR3 length: 17; V gene: TRBV9; clone size: -; CDR3 DNA: TGTGCCAGCAGCCCTAGGGGGGGGACAGGGTTCACAGATACGCAGTATTTT; CDR3 protein: CASSPRGGTGFTDTQYF
J gene: TRBJ2-5; D gene: TRBD2; CDR3 length: 15; V gene: TRBV11-3; clone size: -; CDR3 DNA: TGTGCCAGCAGCTTAGGGGGACTAACCCAAGAGACCCAGTACTTC; CDR3 protein: CASSLGGLTQETQYF
J gene: TRBJ2-1; D gene: TRBD2; CDR3 length: 14; V gene: TRBV11-1; clone size: -; CDR3 DNA: TGTGCCAGCAGCTCGGGACTAGCGGTCAATGAGCAGTTCTTC; CDR3 protein: CASSSGLAVNEQFF
J gene: TRBJ2-5; D gene: -; CDR3 length: 16; V gene: TRBV11-3; clone size: -; CDR3 DNA: TGTGCCAGCAGCTTAGTGGGGCTAGTGGGCCAAGAGACCCAGTACTTC; CDR3 protein: CASSLVGLVGQETQYF
J gene: TRBJ2-1; D gene: TRBD2; CDR3 length: 16; V gene: TRBV5-1; clone size: -; CDR3 DNA: TGCGCCAGCAGGGTGGCGGGGGGGCCGGCCTACAATGAGCAGTTCTTC; CDR3 protein: CASRVAGGPAYNEQFF
J gene: TRBJ1-2; D gene: -; CDR3 length: 15; V gene: TRBV7-6; clone size: -; CDR3 DNA: TGTGCCAGCAGCTTAGCCGCGAGGGAGGCCAATTCTTACACCTTC; CDR3 protein: CASSLAAREANSYTF
J gene: TRBJ2-5; D gene: TRBD2; CDR3 length: 12; V gene: TRBV14; clone size: -; CDR3 DNA: TGTGCCAGCAGCCTCGGCGGGGGGACCCAGTACTTC; CDR3 protein: CASSLGGGTQYF
J gene: TRBJ1-2; D gene: TRBD1; CDR3 length: 15; V gene: TRBV6-1; clone size: -; CDR3 DNA: TGTGCCAGCAGACAGGGAGGGGGCTTGAACTATGGCTACACCTTC; CDR3 protein: CASRQGGGLNYGYTF
J gene: TRBJ2-7; D gene: TRBD1; CDR3 length: 17; V gene: TRBV25-1; clone size: -; CDR3 DNA: TGTGCCAGCAGTGTCAGGGGGATGTCCGGGACAGGGGACGAGCAGTACTTC; CDR3 protein: CASSVRGMSGTGDEQYF
J gene: TRBJ2-3; D gene: TRBD2; CDR3 length: 19; V gene: TRBV7-2; clone size: -; CDR3 DNA: TGTGCCAGCAGCTCCGAACTAGCGGGAGGGCCACATTCCACAGATACGCAGTATTTT; CDR3 protein: CASSSELAGGPHSTDTQYF
J gene: TRBJ1-1; D gene: -; CDR3 length: 13; V gene: TRBV4-3; clone size: -; CDR3 DNA: TGCGCCAGCAGCCAAGCGGGAGACACTGAAGCTTTCTTT; CDR3 protein: CASSQAGDTEAFF
J gene: TRBJ2-5; D gene: -; CDR3 length: 14; V gene: TRBV2; clone size: -; CDR3 DNA: TGTGCCAGCATACGGGACTCGGGTGCGGAGACCCAGTACTTC; CDR3 protein: CASIRDSGAETQYF
J gene: TRBJ1-1; D gene: TRBD1; CDR3 length: 18; V gene: TRBV7-2; clone size: few; CDR3 DNA: TGTGCCAGCAGCTTAAGGTCGGGGACAGGGGGCTTGAACACTGAAGCTTTCTTT; CDR3 protein: CASSLRSGTGGLNTEAFF
J gene: TRBJ2-5; D gene: -; CDR3 length: 12; V gene: TRBV30; clone size: -; CDR3 DNA: TGTGCCTGGAGTTTGGCCCTCGAGACCCAGTACTTC; CDR3 protein: CAWSLALETQYF
J gene: TRBJ1-2; D gene: -; CDR3 length: 13; V gene: TRBV27; clone size: few; CDR3 DNA: TGTGCCAGCAGTTTGAGAGGGCTATATGGCTACACCTTC; CDR3 protein: CASSLRGLYGYTF
J gene: TRBJ2-3; D gene: TRBD2; CDR3 length: 17; V gene: TRBV18; clone size: once; CDR3 DNA: TGTGCCAGCTCACGGCTAGCGGGGGACCTAAGCACAGATACGCAGTATTTT; CDR3 protein: CASSRLAGDLSTDTQYF
J gene: TRBJ2-5; D gene: TRBD2; CDR3 length: 14; V gene: TRBV11-2; clone size: -; CDR3 DNA: TGTGCCAGCAGCTCTGTCTCCGGGGGGGAGACCCAGTACTTC; CDR3 protein: CASSSVSGGETQYF
J gene: TRBJ2-1; D gene: TRBD1; CDR3 length: 12; V gene: TRBV11-3; clone size: few; CDR3 DNA: TGTGCCAGCAGCTTGACAGGGGATGAGCAGTTCTTC; CDR3 protein: CASSLTGDEQFF
J gene: TRBJ1-2; D gene: -; CDR3 length: 13; V gene: TRBV5-5; clone size: -; CDR3 DNA: TGTGCCAGCAGCTTCCAGGGGAACTATGGCTACACCTTC; CDR3 protein: CASSFQGNYGYTF
J gene: TRBJ2-7; D gene: TRBD1; CDR3 length: 14; V gene: TRBV5-1; clone size: -; CDR3 DNA: TGCGCCAGCAGGCCGGGCTCGTCAGGGGGCGAGCAGTACTTC; CDR3 protein: CASRPGSSGGEQYF
J gene: TRBJ1-2; D gene: -; CDR3 length: 13; V gene: TRBV5-6; clone size: -; CDR3 DNA: TGTGCCAGCAGCCTGGATCGGGCGTGGGGCTACACCTTC; CDR3 protein: CASSLDRAWGYTF
J gene: TRBJ2-4; D gene: -; CDR3 length: 11; V gene: TRBV6-6; clone size: -; CDR3 DNA: TGTGCCTGTGGTAGCTGGGACATTCAGTACTTC; CDR3 protein: CACGSWDIQYF
J gene: TRBJ2-2; D gene: TRBD2; CDR3 length: 19; V gene: TRBV19; clone size: -; CDR3 DNA: TGTGCCAGTAGTATTCTCCCTAGCGGGGGGGCGCTGAACACCGGGGAGCTGTTTTTT; CDR3 protein: CASSILPSGGALNTGELFF
J gene: TRBJ2-3; D gene: TRBD2; CDR3 length: 14; V gene: TRBV6-4; clone size: -; CDR3 DNA: TGTGCCAGCAGTGCTGTCGGGGGGGCTGATACGCAGTATTTT; CDR3 protein: CASSAVGGADTQYF
J gene: TRBJ2-1; D gene: TRBD2; CDR3 length: 16; V gene: TRBV11-2; clone size: -; CDR3 DNA: TGTGCCAGCAGCCCACATAGCGGGACCCGGGGGAATGAGCAGTTCTTC; CDR3 protein: CASSPHSGTRGNEQFF
J gene: TRBJ1-3; D gene: -; CDR3 length: 15; V gene: TRBV5-1; clone size: -; CDR3 DNA: TGCGCCAGCAGCCCCACACCCGACTCTGGAAACACCATATATTTT; CDR3 protein: CASSPTPDSGNTIYF
J gene: TRBJ2-7; D gene: -; CDR3 length: 13; V gene: TRBV5-6; clone size: -; CDR3 DNA: TGTGCCAGCAGCTTGGTCGACAGCTACGAGCAGTACTTC; CDR3 protein: CASSLVDSYEQYF
J gene: TRBJ1-2; D gene: TRBD1; CDR3 length: 14; V gene: TRBV10-3; clone size: once; CDR3 DNA: TGTGCCATCAGAATAGGGGGCTCCAGCTATGGCTACACCTTC; CDR3 protein: CAIRIGGSSYGYTF
J gene: TRBJ2-6; D gene: TRBD2; CDR3 length: 17; V gene: TRBV5-4; clone size: -; CDR3 DNA: TGTGCCAGCAGCTTCCAGCGGGAGGTTTCTGGGGCCAACGTCCTGACTTTC; CDR3 protein: CASSFQREVSGANVLTF
J gene: TRBJ2-7; D gene: -; CDR3 length: 15; V gene: TRBV11-3; clone size: -; CDR3 DNA: TGTGCCAGCAGCCCTAGTAATTCAGGCTCCTACGAGCAGTACTTC; CDR3 protein: CASSPSNSGSYEQYF
J gene: TRBJ1-5; D gene: -; CDR3 length: 14; V gene: TRBV2; clone size: once; CDR3 DNA: TGTGCCTCCCAATTAGAGGCGGGGGTCCAGCCCCAGCATTTT; CDR3 protein: CASQLEAGVQPQHF
J gene: TRBJ2-2; D gene: TRBD2; CDR3 length: 16; V gene: TRBV28; clone size: -; CDR3 DNA: TGTGCCAGCAGTTTAAGCGGGAGTTTGTTCGGCGGGGAGCTGTTTTTT; CDR3 protein: CASSLSGSLFGGELFF
J gene: TRBJ2-1; D gene: -; CDR3 length: 13; V gene: TRBV28; clone size: -; CDR3 DNA: TGTGCCAGCAGTTTATACACAGGACGGGAGCAGTTCTTC; CDR3 protein: CASSLYTGREQFF
J gene: TRBJ2-1; D gene: -; CDR3 length: 11; V gene: TRBV5-4; clone size: -; CDR3 DNA: TGTGCCAGCAGCAGAGGGAATGAGCAGTTCTTC; CDR3 protein: CASSRGNEQFF
J gene: TRBJ2-2; D gene: -; CDR3 length: 13; V gene: TRBV18; clone size: -; CDR3 DNA: TGTGCCAGCTCACCCGATATTACCGGGGAGCTGTTTTTT; CDR3 protein: CASSPDITGELFF
J gene: TRBJ2-3; D gene: TRBD1; CDR3 length: 15; V gene: TRBV25-1; clone size: -; CDR3 DNA: TGTGCCAGCAGTGATACTGGACAGGGCACAGATACGCAGTATTTT; CDR3 protein: CASSDTGQGTDTQYF
J gene: TRBJ2-7; D gene: TRBD1; CDR3 length: 14; V gene: TRBV19; clone size: -; CDR3 DNA: TGTGCCAGTAGTGTAGACAGGGTCTCCTACGAGCAGTACTTC; CDR3 protein: CASSVDRVSYEQYF
J gene: TRBJ1-5; D gene: TRBD1; CDR3 length: 14; V gene: TRBV30; clone size: -; CDR3 DNA: TGTGCCCAGCCAGGGGGGGGGAGCAATCAGCCCCAGCATTTT; CDR3 protein: CAQPGGGSNQPQHF
J gene: TRBJ1-4; D gene: TRBD1; CDR3 length: 18; V gene: TRBV6-1; clone size: -; CDR3 DNA: TGTGCCAGCAGTGAATGGACAGGGGGTTTAGGTGCGGATGAAAAACTGTTTTTT; CDR3 protein: CASSEWTGGLGADEKLFF
J gene: TRBJ2-5; D gene: TRBD1; CDR3 length: 15; V gene: TRBV2; clone size: once; CDR3 DNA: TGTGCCAGCACCTCCGGGACAGGCCGACAAGAGACCCAGTACTTC; CDR3 protein: CASTSGTGRQETQYF
J gene: TRBJ1-3; D gene: -; CDR3 length: 16; V gene: TRBV5-8; clone size: -; CDR3 DNA: TGTGCCAGCAGCCTGCGGGATTACAGGGCTGGAAACACCATATATTTT; CDR3 protein: CASSLRDYRAGNTIYF
J gene: TRBJ2-4; D gene: -; CDR3 length: 13; V gene: TRBV9; clone size: -; CDR3 DNA: TGTGCCAGCAGCGTAGATCTGGGAAACATTCAGTACTTC; CDR3 protein: CASSVDLGNIQYF
J gene: TRBJ2-5; D gene: -; CDR3 length: 14; V gene: TRBV12-5; clone size: few; CDR3 DNA: TGTGCTAGTGGATCGCGGCCCCTCATTGAGACCCAGTACTTC; CDR3 protein: CASGSRPLIETQYF
J gene: TRBJ2-4; D gene: TRBD1; CDR3 length: 16; V gene: TRBV28; clone size: -; CDR3 DNA: TGTGCCAGCAGTCTCAGGGACAGCAGAGCCAAAAACATTCAGTACTTC; CDR3 protein: CASSLRDSRAKNIQYF
J gene: TRBJ2-7; D gene: -; CDR3 length: 15; V gene: TRBV18; clone size: -; CDR3 DNA: TGTGCCAGCTCTCTGACGGGCCTAGATTCCCACGAGCAGTACTTC; CDR3 protein: CASSLTGLDSHEQYF
J gene: TRBJ1-5; D gene: -; CDR3 length: 16; V gene: TRBV6-6; clone size: -; CDR3 DNA: TGTGCCAGCAGTAGCCGAGGGTCTTATAGCAATCAGCCCCAGCATTTT; CDR3 protein: CASSSRGSYSNQPQHF
J gene: TRBJ1-1; D gene: TRBD1; CDR3 length: 14; V gene: TRBV4-1; clone size: once; CDR3 DNA: TGCGCCAGCAGCCTGGGGACAGGGGGGACTGAAGCTTTCTTT; CDR3 protein: CASSLGTGGTEAFF
J gene: TRBJ2-2; D gene: -; CDR3 length: 15; V gene: TRBV5-4; clone size: -; CDR3 DNA: TGTGCCAGCAGCGCACACCGGGACTCCACCGGGGAGCTGTTTTTT; CDR3 protein: CASSAHRDSTGELFF
J gene: TRBJ2-5; D gene: -; CDR3 length: 18; V gene: TRBV21-1; clone size: -; CDR3 DNA: TGTGCCAGCAGCACCCTCTCGCCCCCTAGCGGGATAGTCTGTCAGCGGTACTTC; CDR3 protein: CASSTLSPPSGIVCQRYF
J gene: TRBJ2-2; D gene: -; CDR3 length: 14; V gene: TRBV4-1; clone size: -; CDR3 DNA: TGCGCCAGCAGCCGCCTTACCAGGGCCGGGGAGCTGTTTTTT; CDR3 protein: CASSRLTRAGELFF
J gene: TRBJ2-3; D gene: TRBD2; CDR3 length: 14; V gene: TRBV6-6; clone size: -; CDR3 DNA: TGTGCCAGCATAGGGACTAGCGGCACAGATACGCAGTATTTT; CDR3 protein: CASIGTSGTDTQYF
J gene: TRBJ1-2; D gene: -; CDR3 length: 13; V gene: TRBV28; clone size: -; CDR3 DNA: TGTGCCAGCACTCCTAGGGGAGGGTCTGGCTACACCTTC; CDR3 protein: CASTPRGGSGYTF
J gene: TRBJ2-2; D gene: TRBD1; CDR3 length: 18; V gene: TRBV5-1; clone size: -; CDR3 DNA: TGCGCCAGCAGCTTGAGTGGACAGGGGTTTTCGAACACCGGGGAGCTGTTTTTT; CDR3 protein: CASSLSGQGFSNTGELFF
J gene: TRBJ1-1; D gene: TRBD1; CDR3 length: 15; V gene: TRBV10-2; clone size: once; CDR3 DNA: TGCGCCAGCAGTGAGTCGACAGGGAGGGAGAACGAAGCTTTCTTT; CDR3 protein: CASSESTGRENEAFF
J gene: TRBJ2-3; D gene: -; CDR3 length: 15; V gene: TRBV6-4; clone size: -; CDR3 DNA: TGTGCCAGCAGTGCCCATAACGATCTGATCGAAACGCAGTATTTT; CDR3 protein: CASSAHNDLIETQYF
J gene: TRBJ1-1; D gene: -; CDR3 length: 14; V gene: TRBV5-6; clone size: -; CDR3 DNA: TGTGCCAGCAGCTTGAGGGGTTTAGGTACTGAAGCTTTCTTT; CDR3 protein: CASSLRGLGTEAFF